What follows is one T cell receptor beta chain and its context. The source of the sample is a study of cytomegalovirus exposure and HLA in healthy donors. Measured with immunoSEQ multiplex PCR; TCRdb has only the in-frame clones, and not every one. The data show some 85,000 clones, 90% to 97% seen once. This TCR came from a woman between 18 and 30 years old in good health and CMV-seronegative. The sequencing input was PBMCs.

The CDR3 protein is CASWRKTTSTDTQYF. The CDR3 nucleotides read TGTGCCAGCTGGCGCAAGACGACTAGCACAGATACGCAGTATTTT. This sequence joins TRBV2 and TRBJ2-3; unclear D gene. CDR3 length equals 15 residues. V lost 8 bases and J lost 0, with 15 bases in between. Germline assignment: CDR1 SNHLY and CDR2 FYNNEI.